The entry that follows covers one TCR beta chain sequence. The antigen this receptor binds is unknown. Base qualities are not provided; no much larger clone lies one nucleotide away. Whole blood was collected in K2EDTA tubes by collaborating institutions according to the institutions' own protocols. Collaborator samples were shipped for TCRbeta analysis as frozen whole blood, isolated PBMCs, or DNA extracted from either sample type. These data come from a study of blood T cell repertoires in COVID-19 (dated by TCRdb to the early 2020s). A note on the overall study: Samples from collaborators originated in the United States, Italy and Spain and spanned both the acute and convalescent phases of COVID-19. The material from the prospective study consisted of cDNA or gDNA derived from T cells, B-cell-depleted T cells, or PBMCs. Deeply sampled blood TCRbeta repertoires from subjects exposed to, actively infected with, or recovered from COVID-19 were included in the dataset. The repertoires were made available in a free public database intended to serve as a resource for research on the immune response to SARS-CoV-2. The samples were drawn from the first 160 participants of the ongoing ImmuneRACE study and from over a thousand subjects provided by 6 global collaborators. The sample metadata nearly always contained a de-identified subject ID, COVID-19 status, age in years and sex. Where available, HLA class I and class II types were taken from metadata supplied by the sample provider and were not determined by assay-based typing.

Summary of the overall study and its limitations: Clinical and demographic metadata were provided uncurated, with the amount varying by source and participant.

Measured from the cysteine to the phenylalanine, the CDR3 is 16 residues long. Just CDR3 DNA is preserved here, 48 bases in frame from base 1. V lost 4 bases and J lost 2 bases; the stretch between them is 19 bases long. The germline V gene encodes CDR1 SGHRS and CDR2 YFSETQ. TCRbeta CDR3 regions were amplified from genomic DNA using the immunoSEQ Assay, a bias-controlled multiplex PCR. Processing in the source paper ran as follows. The number of nucleated cells in each sample was estimated by amplification of reference gene primers within the assay. Sequence reads were collapsed and filtered to measure the absolute abundance of every unique TCRbeta CDR3 rearrangement. For each sample, productive Simpson clonality was calculated as the square root of Simpson's diversity index over productive rearrangements. TCRdb obtained this table from immuneACCESS and retained in-frame rearrangements with V and J assigned. These tables miss some clones; where compared with another copy, unresolved V genes account for less than half of the shortfall, and the remainder is unexplained. D and trimming were read from the DNA, whereas the V and J calls and clone size are those reported in that table. This sample comprises approximately 63,000 clones, roughly 84% of them detected only once. The ten most abundant clones make up 4.5% to 7% of the sample.

This chain joins TRBV5-1 to TRBJ2-7; TRBD1 could be the D gene, as 6 bases match. The receptor comes from a woman in her 70s with acute or convalescent COVID-19. The sample comprised peripheral blood. The base sequence is TGCGCCAGCAGCCTCCACTCGGCAGGGGCCGCCTACGAGCAGTACTTC. This yields the protein CASSLHSAGAAYEQYF.